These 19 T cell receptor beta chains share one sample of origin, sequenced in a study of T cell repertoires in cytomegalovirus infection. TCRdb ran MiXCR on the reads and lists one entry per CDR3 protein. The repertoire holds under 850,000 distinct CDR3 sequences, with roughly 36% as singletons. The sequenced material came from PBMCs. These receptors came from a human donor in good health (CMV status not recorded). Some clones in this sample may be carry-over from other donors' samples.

The CDR3 loop is CASGQKQPEQFF. CDR3 in DNA: TGTGCCAGCGGGCAAAAGCAGCCTGAGCAGTTCTTC. The chain links TRBV19 to TRBJ2-1; D is ambiguous. V gave up 9 bases and J gave up 9 bases, with 15 bases separating them. The germline V gene encodes CDR1 LNHDA and CDR2 SQIVND (reference sequence). The CDR3 consists of 12 residues.

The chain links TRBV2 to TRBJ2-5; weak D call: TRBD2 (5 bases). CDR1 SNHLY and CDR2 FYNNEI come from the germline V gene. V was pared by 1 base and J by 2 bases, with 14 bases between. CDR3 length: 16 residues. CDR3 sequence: CASSEDREGSQETQYF. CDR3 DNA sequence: TGTGCCAGCAGTGAAGATAGAGAGGGCTCTCAAGAGACCCAGTACTTC.

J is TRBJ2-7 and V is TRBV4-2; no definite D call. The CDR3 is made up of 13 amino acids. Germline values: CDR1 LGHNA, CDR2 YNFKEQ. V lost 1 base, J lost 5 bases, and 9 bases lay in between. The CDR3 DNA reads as TGTGCCAGCAGCCAAGTTGCGGCCGACGAGCAGTACTTC. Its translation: CASSQVAADEQYF.

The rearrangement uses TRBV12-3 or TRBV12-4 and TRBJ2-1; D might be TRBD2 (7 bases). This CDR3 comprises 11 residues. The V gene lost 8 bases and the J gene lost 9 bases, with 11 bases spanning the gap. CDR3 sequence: CASGGGVEQFF. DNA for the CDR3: TGTGCCAGCGGGGGGGGCGTTGAGCAGTTCTTC.

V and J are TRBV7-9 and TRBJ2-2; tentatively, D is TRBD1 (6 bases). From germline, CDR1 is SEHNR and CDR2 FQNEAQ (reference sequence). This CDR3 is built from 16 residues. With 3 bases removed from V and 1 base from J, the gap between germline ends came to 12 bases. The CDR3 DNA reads TGTGCCAGCAGCTTCCCGTGGACAGAGAACACCGGGGAGCTGTTTTTT. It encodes CASSFPWTENTGELFF.

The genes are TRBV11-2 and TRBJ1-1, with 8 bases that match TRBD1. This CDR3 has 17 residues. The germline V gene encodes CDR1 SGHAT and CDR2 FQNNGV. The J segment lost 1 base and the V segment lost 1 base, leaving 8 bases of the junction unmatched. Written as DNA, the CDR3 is TGTGCCAGCAGCTTAGGACAGGGGTTTGGCCAGAACACTGAAGCTTTCTTT. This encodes CASSLGQGFGQNTEAFF.

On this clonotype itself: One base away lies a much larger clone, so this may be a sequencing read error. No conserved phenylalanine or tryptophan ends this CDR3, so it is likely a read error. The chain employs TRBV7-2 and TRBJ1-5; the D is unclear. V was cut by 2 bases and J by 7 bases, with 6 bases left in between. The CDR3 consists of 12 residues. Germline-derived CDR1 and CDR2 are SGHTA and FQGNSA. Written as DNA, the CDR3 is TGTGCCAGCAGCTTACTAAAGCAGCCCCAGCATTTG. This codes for CASSLLKQPQHL.

DNA for the CDR3: TGTGCCAGTAGTACCACGGGACAGAGCCCAAGTATACGCTACACCTTC. It translates to CASSTTGQSPSIRYTF. The chain links TRBV19 to TRBJ1-2; 7 nucleotides align to TRBD1. The CDR3 extends over 16 amino acids. V shed 4 bases, J shed 9 bases, and the junction held 17 bases outside the gene matches. Germline loops: CDR1 LNHDA, CDR2 SQIVND (reference sequence).

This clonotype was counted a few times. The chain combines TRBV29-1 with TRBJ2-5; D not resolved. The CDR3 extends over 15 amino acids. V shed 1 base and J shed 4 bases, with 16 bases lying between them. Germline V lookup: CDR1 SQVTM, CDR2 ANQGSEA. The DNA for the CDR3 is TGCAGCGTTGAAGGATGGTTAGTAGTAGGAGAGACCCAGTACTTC. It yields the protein CSVEGWLVVGETQYF. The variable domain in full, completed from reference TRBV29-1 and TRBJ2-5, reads SAVISQKPSRDICQRGTSLTIQCQVDSQVTMMFWYRQQPGQSLTLIATANQGSEATYESGFVIDKFPISRPNLTFSTLTVSNMSPEDSSIYLCSVEGWLVVGETQYFGPGTRLLVL.

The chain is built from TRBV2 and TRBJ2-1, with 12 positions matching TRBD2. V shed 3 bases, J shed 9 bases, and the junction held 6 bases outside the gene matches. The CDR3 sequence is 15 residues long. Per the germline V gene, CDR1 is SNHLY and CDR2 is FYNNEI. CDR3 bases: TGTGCCAGCAGTGATCGACTAGCGGGAGATGGTGAGCAGTTCTTC. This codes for CASSDRLAGDGEQFF.

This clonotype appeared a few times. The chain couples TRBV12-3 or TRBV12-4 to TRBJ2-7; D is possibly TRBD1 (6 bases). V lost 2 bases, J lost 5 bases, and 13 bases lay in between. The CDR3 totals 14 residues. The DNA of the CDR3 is TGTGCCAGCAGTTTATTGGGGGCCTGGAACGAGCAGTACTTC. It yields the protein CASSLLGAWNEQYF.

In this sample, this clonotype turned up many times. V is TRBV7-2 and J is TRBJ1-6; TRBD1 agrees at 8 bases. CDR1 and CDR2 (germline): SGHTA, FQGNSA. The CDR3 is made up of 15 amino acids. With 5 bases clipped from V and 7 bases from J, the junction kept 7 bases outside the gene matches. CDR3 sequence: CASSQDRVGNSPLHF. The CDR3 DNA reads TGTGCCAGCAGCCAGGACAGGGTTGGGAATTCACCCCTCCACTTT.

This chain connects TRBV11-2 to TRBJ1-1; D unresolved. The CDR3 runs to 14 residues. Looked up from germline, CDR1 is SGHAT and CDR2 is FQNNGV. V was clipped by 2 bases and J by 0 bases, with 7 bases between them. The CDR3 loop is CASSLISMNTEAFF. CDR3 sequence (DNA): TGTGCCAGCAGCTTAATCTCCATGAACACTGAAGCTTTCTTT. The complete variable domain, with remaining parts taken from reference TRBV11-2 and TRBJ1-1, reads EAGVAQSPRYKIIEKRQSVAFWCNPISGHATLYWYQQILGQGPKLLIQFQNNGVVDDSQLPKDRFSAERLKGVDSTLKIQPAKLEDSAVYLCASSLISMNTEAFFGQGTRLTVV.

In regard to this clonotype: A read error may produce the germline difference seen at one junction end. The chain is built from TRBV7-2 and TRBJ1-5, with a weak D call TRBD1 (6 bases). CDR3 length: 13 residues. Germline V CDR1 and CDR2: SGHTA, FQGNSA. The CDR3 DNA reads TGTGCCAGTAGGAAGGCAGGGGAGGGGCCCCAGCAGTTT. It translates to CASRKAGEGPQQF.

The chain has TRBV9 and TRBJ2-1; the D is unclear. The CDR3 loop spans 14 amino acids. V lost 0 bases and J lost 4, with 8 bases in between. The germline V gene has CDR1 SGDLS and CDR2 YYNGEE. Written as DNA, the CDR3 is TGTGCCAGCAGCGTAGGAGCTTCGTACAATGAGCAGTTCTTC. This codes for CASSVGASYNEQFF.

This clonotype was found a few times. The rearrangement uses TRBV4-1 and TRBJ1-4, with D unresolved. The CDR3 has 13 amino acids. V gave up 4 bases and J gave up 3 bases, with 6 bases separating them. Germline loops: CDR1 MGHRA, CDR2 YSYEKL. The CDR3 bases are TGCGCCAGCAGCCGGCCAGCTAATGAAAAACTGTTTTTT. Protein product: CASSRPANEKLFF.

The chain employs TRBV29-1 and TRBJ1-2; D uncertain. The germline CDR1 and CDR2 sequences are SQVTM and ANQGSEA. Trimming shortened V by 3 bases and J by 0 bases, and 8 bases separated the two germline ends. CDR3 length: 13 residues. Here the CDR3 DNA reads TGCAGCGTTGACGCAGCGTCTAACTATGGCTACACCTTC. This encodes CSVDAASNYGYTF. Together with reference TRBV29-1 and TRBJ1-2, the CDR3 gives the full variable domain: SAVISQKPSRDICQRGTSLTIQCQVDSQVTMMFWYRQQPGQSLTLIATANQGSEATYESGFVIDKFPISRPNLTFSTLTVSNMSPEDSSIYLCSVDAASNYGYTFGSGTRLTVV.

The CDR3 spells CASSLPGISDTQYF. The CDR3 nucleotides are TGTGCCAGCAGCTTACCGGGGATCTCAGATACGCAGTATTTT. The chain employs TRBV7-8 and TRBJ2-3; maybe TRBD2 (5 bases). Trimming removed 2 bases from V and 4 bases from J, with 10 bases in between. The CDR3 has 14 residues. From germline, CDR1 is SGHVS and CDR2 FQNEAQ.

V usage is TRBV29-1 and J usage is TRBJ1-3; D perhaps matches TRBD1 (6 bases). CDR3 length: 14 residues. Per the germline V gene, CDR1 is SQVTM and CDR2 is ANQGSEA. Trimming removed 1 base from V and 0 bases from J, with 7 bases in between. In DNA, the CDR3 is TGCAGCGTTGAAGCAGGGGACTCTGGAAACACCATATATTTT. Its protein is CSVEAGDSGNTIYF.